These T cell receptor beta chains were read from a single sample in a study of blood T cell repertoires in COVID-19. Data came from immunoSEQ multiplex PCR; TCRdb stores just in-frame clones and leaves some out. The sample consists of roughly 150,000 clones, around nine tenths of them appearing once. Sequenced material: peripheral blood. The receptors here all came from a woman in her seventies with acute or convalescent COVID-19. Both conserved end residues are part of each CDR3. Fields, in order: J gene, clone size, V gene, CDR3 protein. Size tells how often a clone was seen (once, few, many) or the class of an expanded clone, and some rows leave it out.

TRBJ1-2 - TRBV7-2 CASSPRDEALHGYTF
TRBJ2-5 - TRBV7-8 CASSFYGGVAETQYF
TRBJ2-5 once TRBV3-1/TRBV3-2 CASSRLAGGDETQYF
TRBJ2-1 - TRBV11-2 CASSSFNLGGTDNEQFF
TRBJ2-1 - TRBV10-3 CAIREGSSVFF
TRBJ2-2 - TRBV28 CASSRGANTGELFF
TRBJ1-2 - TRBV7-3 CASSPTDGTGGGYTF
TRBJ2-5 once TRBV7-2 CASSLALQGRETQYF
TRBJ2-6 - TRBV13 CASSPSWASGANVLTF
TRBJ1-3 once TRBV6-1 CASRPGGSENTIYF
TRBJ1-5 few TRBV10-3 CAISETGTVVDSNQPQHF
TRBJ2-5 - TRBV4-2 CASSQGLAGGGETQYF
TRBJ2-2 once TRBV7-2 CASSFKAGGPAGELFF
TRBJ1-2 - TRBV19 CASSPGDSGRFYGYTF
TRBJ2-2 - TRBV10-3 CAISESSQGPGELFF
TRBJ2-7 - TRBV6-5 CASSPQEGASYEQYF
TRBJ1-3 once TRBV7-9 CASSLGQGSGNTIYF
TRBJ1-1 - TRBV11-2 CASSFPTVDTEAFF
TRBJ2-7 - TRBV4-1 CASSLLGGGEQYF
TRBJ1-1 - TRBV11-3 CASSSDPDRGMNTEAFF
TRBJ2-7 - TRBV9 CASSVWDSDEQYF
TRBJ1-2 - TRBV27 CASSSRPRGGYTF
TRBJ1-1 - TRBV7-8 CASSLRDRGSSLRQRTEAFF
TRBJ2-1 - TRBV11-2 CASRATSGGHEQFF
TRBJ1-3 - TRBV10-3 CAISEGGGLGNTIYF
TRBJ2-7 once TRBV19 CASSSHGRSSYEQYF
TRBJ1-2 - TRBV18 CASSPSETLPAGGYTF
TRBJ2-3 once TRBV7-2 CASSKDRGRATDTQYF
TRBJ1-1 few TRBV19 CASNRGQMVLMNTEAFF
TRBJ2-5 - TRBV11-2 CASSQIAGGVQETQYF
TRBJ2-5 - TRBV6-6 CASSYYGGAREETQYF
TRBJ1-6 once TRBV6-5 CASSREGAQNSPLHF
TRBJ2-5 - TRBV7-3 CASSYTGGAFETQYF
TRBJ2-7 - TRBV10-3 CAISEMGQGTYEQYF
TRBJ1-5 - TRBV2 CASKVTGNQPQHF
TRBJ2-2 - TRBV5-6 CASSRTGLGTGELFF